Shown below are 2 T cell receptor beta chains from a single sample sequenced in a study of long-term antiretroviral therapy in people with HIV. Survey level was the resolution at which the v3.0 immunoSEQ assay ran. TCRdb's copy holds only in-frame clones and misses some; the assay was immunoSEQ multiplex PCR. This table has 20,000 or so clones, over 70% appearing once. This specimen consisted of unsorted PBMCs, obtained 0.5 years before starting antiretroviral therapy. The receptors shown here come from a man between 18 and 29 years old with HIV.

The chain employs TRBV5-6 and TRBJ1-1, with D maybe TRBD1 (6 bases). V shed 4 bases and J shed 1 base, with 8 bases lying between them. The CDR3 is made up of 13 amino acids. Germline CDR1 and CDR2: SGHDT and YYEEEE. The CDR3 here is CASSKQGNTEAFF. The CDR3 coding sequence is TGTGCCAGCAGCAAACAGGGGAACACTGAAGCTTTCTTT.

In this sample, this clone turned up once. The CDR3 loop is CAWEGTRGRGYTF. The CDR3 DNA sequence: TGTGCCTGGGAAGGGACACGGGGACGGGGCTACACCTTC. This chain links TRBV30 with TRBJ1-2, with a tentative D call TRBD1 (6 bases). CDR1 GTSNPN and CDR2 SVGIG come from the germline V gene (reference sequence). The CDR3 runs to 13 residues. V lost 5 bases and J lost 8, with 18 bases in between.